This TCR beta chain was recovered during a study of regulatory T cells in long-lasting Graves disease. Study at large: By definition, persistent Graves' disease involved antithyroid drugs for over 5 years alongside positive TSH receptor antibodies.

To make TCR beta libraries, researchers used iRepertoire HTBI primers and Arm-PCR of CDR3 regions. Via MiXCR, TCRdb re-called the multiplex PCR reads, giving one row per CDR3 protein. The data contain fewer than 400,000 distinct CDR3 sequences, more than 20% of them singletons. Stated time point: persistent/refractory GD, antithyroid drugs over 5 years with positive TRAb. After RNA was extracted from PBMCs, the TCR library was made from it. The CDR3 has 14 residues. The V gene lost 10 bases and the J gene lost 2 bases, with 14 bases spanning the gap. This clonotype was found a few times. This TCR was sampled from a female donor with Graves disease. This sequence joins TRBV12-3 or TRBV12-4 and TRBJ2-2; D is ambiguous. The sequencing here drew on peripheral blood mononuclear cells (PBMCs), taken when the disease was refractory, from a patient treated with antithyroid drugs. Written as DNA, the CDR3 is TGTGCCACAGCGCGTCAGAAAAACACCGGGGAGCTGTTTTTT. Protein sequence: CATARQKNTGELFF.